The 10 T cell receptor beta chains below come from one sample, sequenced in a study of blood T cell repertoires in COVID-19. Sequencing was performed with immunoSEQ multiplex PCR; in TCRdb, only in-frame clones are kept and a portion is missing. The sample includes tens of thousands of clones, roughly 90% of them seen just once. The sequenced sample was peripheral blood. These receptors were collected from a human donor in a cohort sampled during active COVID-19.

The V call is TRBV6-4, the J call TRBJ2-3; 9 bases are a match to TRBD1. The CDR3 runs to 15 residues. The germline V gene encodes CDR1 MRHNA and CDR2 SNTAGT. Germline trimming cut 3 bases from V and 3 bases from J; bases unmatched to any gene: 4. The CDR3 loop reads CASSETGGATDTQYF. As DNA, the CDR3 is TGTGCCAGCAGTGAAACAGGGGGCGCGACAGATACGCAGTATTTT.

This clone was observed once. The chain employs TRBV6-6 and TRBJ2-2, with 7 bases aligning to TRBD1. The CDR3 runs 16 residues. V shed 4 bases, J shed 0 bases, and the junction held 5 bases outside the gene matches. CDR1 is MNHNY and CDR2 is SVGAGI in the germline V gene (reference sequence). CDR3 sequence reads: CASSLQGRANTGELFF. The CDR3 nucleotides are TGTGCCAGCAGTTTACAGGGGCGCGCGAACACCGGGGAGCTGTTTTTT.

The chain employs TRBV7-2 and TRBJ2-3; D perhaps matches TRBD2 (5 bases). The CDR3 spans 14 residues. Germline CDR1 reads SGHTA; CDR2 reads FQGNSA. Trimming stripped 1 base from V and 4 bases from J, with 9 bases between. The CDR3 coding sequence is TGTGCCAGCAGCTTAGACCGAGCGGCAGATACGCAGTATTTT. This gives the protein CASSLDRAADTQYF.

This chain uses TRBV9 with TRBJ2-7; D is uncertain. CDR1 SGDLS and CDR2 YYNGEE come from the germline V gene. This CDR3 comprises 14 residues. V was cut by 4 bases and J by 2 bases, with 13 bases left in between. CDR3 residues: CASSRQVSTYEQYF. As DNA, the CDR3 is TGTGCCAGCAGCCGGCAGGTGTCAACCTACGAGCAGTACTTC.

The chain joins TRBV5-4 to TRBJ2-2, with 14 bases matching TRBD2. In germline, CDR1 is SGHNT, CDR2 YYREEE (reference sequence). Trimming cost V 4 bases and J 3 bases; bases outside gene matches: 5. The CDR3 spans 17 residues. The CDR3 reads CASSLRLAGGYTGELFF. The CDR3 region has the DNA TGTGCCAGCAGCCTGAGACTAGCGGGGGGGTACACCGGGGAGCTGTTTTTT.

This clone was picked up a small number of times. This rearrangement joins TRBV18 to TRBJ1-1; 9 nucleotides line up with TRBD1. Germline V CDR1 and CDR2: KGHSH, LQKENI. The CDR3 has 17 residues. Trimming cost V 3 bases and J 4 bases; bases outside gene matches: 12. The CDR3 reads CASSPNPLTGGGTEAFF. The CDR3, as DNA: TGTGCCAGCTCACCGAATCCCCTAACAGGGGGCGGCACTGAAGCTTTCTTT.

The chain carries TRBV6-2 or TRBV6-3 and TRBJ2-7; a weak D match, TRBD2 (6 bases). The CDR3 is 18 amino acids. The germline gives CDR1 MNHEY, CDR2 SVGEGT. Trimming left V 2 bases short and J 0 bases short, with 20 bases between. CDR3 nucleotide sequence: TGTGCCAGCAGTTACCCTCCCAGGGCGGGGCCTATCTCCTACGAGCAGTACTTC. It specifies CASSYPPRAGPISYEQYF.

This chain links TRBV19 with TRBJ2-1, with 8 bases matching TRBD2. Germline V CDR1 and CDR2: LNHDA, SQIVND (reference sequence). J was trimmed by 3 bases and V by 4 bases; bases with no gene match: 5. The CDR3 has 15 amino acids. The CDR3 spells CASSRGGGYYNEQFF. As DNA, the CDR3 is TGTGCCAGTAGTAGGGGCGGGGGGTACTACAATGAGCAGTTCTTC.

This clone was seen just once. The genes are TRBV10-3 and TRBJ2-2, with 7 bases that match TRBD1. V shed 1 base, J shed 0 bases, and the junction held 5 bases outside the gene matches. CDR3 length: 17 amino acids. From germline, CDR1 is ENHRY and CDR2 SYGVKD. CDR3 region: CAISEYGDSANTGELFF. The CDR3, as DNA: TGTGCCATCAGTGAGTACGGGGACAGCGCGAACACCGGGGAGCTGTTTTTT.

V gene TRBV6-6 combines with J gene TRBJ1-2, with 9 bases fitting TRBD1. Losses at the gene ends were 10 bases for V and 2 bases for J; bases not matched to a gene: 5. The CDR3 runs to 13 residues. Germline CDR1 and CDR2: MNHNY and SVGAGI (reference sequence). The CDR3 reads CAIRTGANYGYTF. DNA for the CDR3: TGTGCCATTCGGACAGGGGCCAACTATGGCTACACCTTC.